This T cell receptor beta chain was captured by sequencing in a study of TIL therapy for anti-PD-1-resistant metastatic lung cancer. At the level of the study: Tumors had a median PD-L1 proportion score of 6%. Tumors carried a median about 1.5 non-synonymous mutations per megabase. Study findings and constraints: Treatment-naive, never-smoker and oncogene-addicted patients were overrepresented in this highly selected cohort.

This clone was found once. Antigen specificity is unknown. As for time point: pre-treatment sample, taken before nivolumab and TIL therapy. Enrollment ran from October 2017 to January 2020. This CDR3 contains 15 residues. Trimming left V 1 base short and J 0 bases short, with 10 bases between. Germline CDR1 reads KGHSH; CDR2 reads LQKENI. The immunoSEQ assay was v3. Clones were sequenced by immunoSEQ multiplex PCR, and TCRdb holds only the in-frame ones, with some missing. Of about 52,000 clones listed, around 80% are singletons. J is TRBJ2-7 and V is TRBV18, with unresolved D. The TCR was taken from a woman aged 30-79 years with non-small cell lung cancer. The sample was blood, taken at baseline. CDR3 sequence reads: CASSPLGDASYEQYF. CDR3 in DNA: TGTGCCAGCTCACCACTTGGCGACGCCTCCTACGAGCAGTACTTC.